These 17 T cell receptor beta chains were sequenced from one sample in a study of blood T cell repertoires in COVID-19. The protocol was immunoSEQ multiplex PCR, while the TCRdb copy is restricted to in-frame clones and leaves out a portion. This table has around 280,000 clones, 87% appearing once. Input material: PBMCs or T cells enriched from blood (not recorded which). The receptors were gathered from a middle-aged woman who had recovered from COVID-19.

The chain combines TRBV28 with TRBJ2-5; a weak D match, TRBD1 (6 bases). Trimming took off 4 bases at V and 3 bases at J, with 15 bases between the two ends. CDR1 MDHEN and CDR2 SYDVKM come from the germline V gene. This CDR3 region has 15 residues. This chain's CDR3 is CASSSPQGLKETQYF. DNA for the CDR3: TGTGCCAGCAGTTCGCCACAGGGTTTGAAAGAGACCCAGTACTTC.

The V call is TRBV2, the J call TRBJ1-4; D is undetermined. The CDR3 runs to 14 residues. Germline CDR1 and CDR2: SNHLY and FYNNEI. Trimming shortened V by 2 bases and J by 7 bases, and 11 bases separated the two germline ends. The CDR3 DNA sequence: TGTGCCAGCAGTGAAAGGACTTCGGTTGAAAAACTGTTTTTT. Protein sequence: CASSERTSVEKLFF.

The V and J genes are TRBV19 and TRBJ1-5, with TRBD1 matching 9 bases. Germline V gene sequence: CDR1 LNHDA, CDR2 SQIVND (reference sequence). V lost 10 bases to trimming and J lost 2 bases; unmatched junction nucleotides: 15. CDR3 length equals 17 residues. CDR3 DNA sequence: TGTGCCACCAAGGGACAGGGTTTATTGATGGGCAATCAGCCCCAGCATTTT. This gives the protein CATKGQGLLMGNQPQHF.

This chain uses TRBV21-1 with TRBJ2-7; TRBD1, the table's D call, was not compared with the DNA. TRBV21-1 is a pseudogene locus. The CDR3 totals 16 residues. The CDR3 nucleotides read TGTGCCAGCAGGAAACGCAGGTGGAAAAAATCCTACGAGCAGTACTTC. It encodes CASRKRRWKKSYEQYF.

The genes are TRBV7-9 and TRBJ2-7; no firm D call. The V end lost 6 bases, the J end lost 0 bases, and 12 bases lay between the germline ends. Germline V gives CDR1 SEHNR, CDR2 FQNEAQ (reference sequence). The CDR3 sequence is 14 residues long. This chain's CDR3 is CASSRTETSYEQYF. The CDR3 DNA reads as TGTGCCAGCAGTAGAACAGAGACCTCCTACGAGCAGTACTTC.

For this clone: The sample carries other DNA sequences with the same CDR3. V gene TRBV28 combines with J gene TRBJ2-7, with D maybe TRBD2 (5 bases). CDR1 is MDHEN, CDR2 SYDVKM, per germline. This CDR3 is built from 13 residues. V lost 3 bases and J 2 bases, leaving 8 bases between the germline ends. The CDR3 reads CASSFAGPYEQYF. The CDR3 DNA is TGTGCCAGCAGTTTTGCGGGCCCCTACGAGCAGTACTTC.

The J gene is TRBJ2-5, the V gene TRBV5-6; 7 bases are a match to TRBD2. CDR3 length: 12 amino acids. In germline, CDR1 is SGHDT, CDR2 YYEEEE. After removal of 6 bases from V and 4 bases from J, the junction contained 3 bases not matched to a gene. The CDR3 protein is CASNSGGETQYF. The CDR3 region has the DNA TGTGCCAGCAACTCGGGGGGAGAGACCCAGTACTTC.

The J gene is TRBJ1-4, the V gene TRBV2; D unclear. Trimming pared 3 bases from V and 8 bases from J, leaving 13 bases between. CDR1 is SNHLY, CDR2 FYNNEI, per germline. This CDR3 region has 14 residues. CDR3 residues: CASSDFQAWEKLFF. The CDR3 DNA reads as TGTGCCAGCAGTGATTTCCAGGCCTGGGAAAAACTGTTTTTT.

The V gene is TRBV19, the J gene TRBJ1-3, with 7 bases identical to TRBD1. CDR3 size: 17 residues. J gave up 0 bases and V 4 bases, and 9 bases lay outside the gene matches. CDR1 is LNHDA, CDR2 SQIVND, per germline (reference sequence). The CDR3: CASSRSTGDPSGNTIYF. The DNA for the CDR3 is TGTGCCAGTAGTAGATCTACAGGGGACCCCTCTGGAAACACCATATATTTT. Using reference TRBV19 and TRBJ1-3 for the parts outside the CDR3, the full variable domain is DGGITQSPKYLFRKEGQNVTLSCEQNLNHDAMYWYRQDPGQGLRLIYYSQIVNDFQKGDIAEGYSVSREKKESFPLTVTSAQKNPTAFYLCASSRSTGDPSGNTIYFGEGSWLTVV.

This clone was seen a few times. The chain uses TRBV5-1 and TRBJ2-2; TRBD2 aligns across 7 bases. This CDR3 comprises 14 residues. Germline-derived CDR1 and CDR2 are SGHRS and YFSETQ. J lost 6 bases, V lost 4 bases, and 6 bases had no gene match. CDR3 sequence (DNA): TGCGCCAGCAGCCCATTACTAGCGTCCGGGGAGCTGTTTTTT. Encoded protein: CASSPLLASGELFF.

This chain joins TRBV28 and TRBJ2-3; weak D call: TRBD2 (6 bases). The CDR3 consists of 13 residues. Looked up from germline, CDR1 is MDHEN and CDR2 is SYDVKM. V shed 6 bases and J shed 5 bases, with 12 bases lying between them. The DNA of the CDR3 is TGTGCCAGCAGCACGGGGGTGAAAGATACGCAGTATTTT. Its protein is CASSTGVKDTQYF.

The rearrangement uses TRBV7-2 and TRBJ2-3; TRBD1 agrees at 7 bases. Germline values: CDR1 SGHTA, CDR2 FQGNSA. CDR3 length: 15 amino acids. Trimming removed 4 bases from V and 6 bases from J; junction bases left unmatched: 10. The CDR3 region is CASSSRQGLLDTQYF. CDR3 in DNA: TGTGCCAGCAGCTCCCGACAGGGTCTATTGGATACGCAGTATTTT.

The rearrangement links TRBV19 to TRBJ2-1, with 9 bases that match TRBD2. CDR3 length: 15 residues. After removal of 5 bases from V and 8 bases from J, the junction contained 10 bases not matched to a gene. CDR1 and CDR2 (germline): LNHDA, SQIVND (reference sequence). In DNA, the CDR3 is TGTGCCAGTAGTCAACAAGCGGGGGGAAGGTATGAGCAGTTCTTC. Protein: CASSQQAGGRYEQFF.

Comments on this clone: The junction departs from germline at one end; a sequencing error may be responsible. The chain has TRBV10-2 and TRBJ1-6; 10 nucleotides line up with TRBD1. Germline V lookup: CDR1 WSHSY, CDR2 SAAADI. There are 13 residues in the CDR3. CDR3 region: CASSASGQGMGYF. Here the CDR3 DNA reads TGCGCCAGCAGTGCCTCGGGACAGGGGATGGGGTACTTT.

This clone has only one observation. The genes are TRBV6-5 and TRBJ1-1, with D maybe TRBD1 (5 bases). With 0 bases removed from V and 8 bases from J, the gap between germline ends came to 13 bases. Germline V gene lookup returns CDR1 MNHEY and CDR2 SVGAGI. The CDR3 extends over 14 amino acids. The CDR3 DNA follows: TGTGCCAGCAGTTACTCGTTCCAGGGCCTCGAAGCTTTCTTT. This translates into CASSYSFQGLEAFF.

This rearrangement joins TRBV5-1 to TRBJ1-2; no firm D call. The CDR3 runs 12 residues. V was cut by 0 bases and J by 6 bases, with 6 bases left in between. Germline-derived CDR1 and CDR2 are SGHRS and YFSETQ. The CDR3 region is CASSLGQNGYTF. Here the CDR3 DNA reads TGCGCCAGCAGCTTGGGGCAGAATGGCTACACCTTC.

This chain connects TRBV21-1 to TRBJ1-2; the D call of TRBD1 is as the table states it, not checked on the DNA. TRBV21-1 is a listed pseudogene. The CDR3 has 20 residues. In nucleotides, the CDR3 is TGTGCCAGCCGGCGCGGCAGGGGGCTTAAGGGGGAACACCCTAACTATGGCTACACCTTC. Amino acid sequence: CASRRGRGLKGEHPNYGYTF.